Each of the 25 T cell receptor beta chains below was sequenced from the same sample in a study of T cell changes during pregnancy in multiple sclerosis. Generated by immunoSEQ multiplex PCR, the TCRdb table keeps only in-frame clones and is missing some. The top ten clones hold around 3.5% of a sample with some 70,000 clones, roughly 92% of them seen once. Sequencing used peripheral blood, obtained after pregnancy. Every receptor here comes from a female donor in good health, enrolled as a control in a pregnancy study.

CDR3 region: CASSTGTGGANVLTF. The CDR3 coding sequence is TGTGCCAGCAGCACAGGGACAGGGGGGGCCAACGTCCTGACTTTC. The chain employs TRBV7-3 and TRBJ2-6; 9 bases align to TRBD1. V lost 5 bases, J lost 4 bases, and 3 bases stayed unmatched. Germline values: CDR1 SGHTA, CDR2 FQGTGA. There are 15 residues in the CDR3.

The gene calls are TRBV4-2 and TRBJ2-2; possibly TRBD2 for D (7 bases). Trimming took off 3 bases at V and 8 bases at J, with 16 bases between the two ends. Germline loops: CDR1 LGHNA, CDR2 YNFKEQ. The CDR3 is 15 residues long. CDR3 sequence (DNA): TGTGCCAGCAGCCAGGAGGGAGGGGGGATGGGGGAGCTGTTTTTT. Translation: CASSQEGGGMGELFF.

V and J are TRBV7-8 and TRBJ2-5; a possible D gene is TRBD1 (5 bases). CDR1 is SGHVS and CDR2 is FQNEAQ in the germline V gene. The CDR3 loop spans 15 amino acids. With 1 base removed from V and 4 bases from J, the gap between germline ends came to 13 bases. CDR3 in amino acids: CASSLGPGQGETQYF. CDR3 in DNA: TGTGCCAGCAGCTTAGGTCCCGGGCAGGGAGAGACCCAGTACTTC.

Comment on this clone: At one of its ends the junction is not consistent with the germline gene, which may arise from a read error. The chain links TRBV2 to TRBJ1-1; 10 nucleotides agree with TRBD1. Germline CDR1 and CDR2: SNHLY and FYNNEI. The CDR3 totals 12 residues. The CDR3 region is CASSKGTGAPGF. The CDR3 nucleotides read TGTGCCAGCAGTAAGGGGACAGGGGCTCCCGGGTTT.

This clone was recorded only once. The V gene is TRBV10-3, the J gene TRBJ2-3, with a weak D call TRBD1 (6 bases). The V end was cut by 6 bases, the J end by 2 bases, with 9 bases between. Germline V lookup: CDR1 ENHRY, CDR2 SYGVKD. The length of the CDR3 is 13 residues. The CDR3 DNA sequence: TGTGCCATCAGAGGGGGATACACAGATACGCAGTATTTT. Amino acid sequence: CAIRGGYTDTQYF.

J is TRBJ2-3 and V is TRBV27; D gene uncertain. The V gene's germline CDR1 is MNHEY and CDR2 SMNVEV (reference sequence). The CDR3 loop spans 13 amino acids. The V gene lost 5 bases and the J gene lost 6 bases, with 12 bases spanning the gap. This chain's CDR3 is CASSPREEDTQYF. In DNA, the CDR3 is TGTGCCAGCAGTCCAAGAGAAGAGGATACGCAGTATTTT.

The V call is TRBV2, the J call TRBJ1-5; D gene ambiguous. V was trimmed by 3 bases and J by 5 bases, leaving 5 bases between them. Germline V gives CDR1 SNHLY, CDR2 FYNNEI. The length of the CDR3 is 12 residues. CDR3 coding DNA: TGTGCCAGCAGTGATCAGGATCAGCCCCAGCATTTT. Encoded protein: CASSDQDQPQHF.

A single count supports this clone. The V call is TRBV4-3, the J call TRBJ2-1; D not certain. The CDR3 is 11 amino acids. Germline V CDR1 and CDR2: LGHNA, YSLEER. Trimming pared 0 bases from V and 9 bases from J, leaving 3 bases between. CDR3 in DNA: TGCGCCAGCAGCCAAGACGTTGAGCAGTTCTTC. Protein: CASSQDVEQFF.

In this sample, this clone turned up once. This chain connects TRBV18 to TRBJ2-1, with 9 bases matching TRBD2. Germline CDR1 reads KGHSH; CDR2 reads LQKENI. J gave up 5 bases and V 5 bases, and 7 bases lay outside the gene matches. CDR3 size: 15 residues. Here the CDR3 DNA reads TGTGCCAGCTCAGGGTTAGCGGGGGAACACAATGAGCAGTTCTTC. Translation gives CASSGLAGEHNEQFF.

V is TRBV5-1 and J is TRBJ2-3, with 7 positions matching TRBD2. V dropped 0 bases and J dropped 5; count of bases not matched to a gene: 9. Germline CDR1 SGHRS, CDR2 YFSETQ. The CDR3 extends over 16 amino acids. The CDR3 DNA reads as TGCGCCAGCAGCTTGGAAACCGGCGGGGGTAAAGATACGCAGTATTTT. Encoded protein: CASSLETGGGKDTQYF.

V gene TRBV5-1 combines with J gene TRBJ1-4; D not resolved. V was clipped by 5 bases and J by 1 base, with 12 bases between them. The germline V gene has CDR1 SGHRS and CDR2 YFSETQ. The CDR3 covers 15 residues. CDR3 DNA: TGCGCCAGCAGGCCAAACTCGGGAACTAATGAAAAACTGTTTTTT. Its protein is CASRPNSGTNEKLFF.

CDR3 in amino acids: CASSVDISGGAGTGELFF. For the CDR3, the DNA is TGTGCCAGCAGCGTAGATATTAGCGGGGGGGCAGGAACCGGGGAGCTGTTTTTT. This chain uses TRBV9 with TRBJ2-2; 11 bases align to TRBD2. The CDR3 runs to 18 residues. The junction had 9 bases not matched to a gene; V was cut back by 0 bases and J by 5 bases. The germline V gene has CDR1 SGDLS and CDR2 YYNGEE.

The chain couples TRBV28 to TRBJ2-4, with D possibly being TRBD1 (8 bases). The CDR3 is made up of 15 amino acids. The V gene's germline CDR1 is MDHEN and CDR2 SYDVKM. The germline V and J ends were trimmed by 5 bases and 1 base, with 12 bases remaining between them. The CDR3 spells CASSEQGGAKNIQYF. The CDR3, as DNA: TGTGCCAGCAGTGAACAGGGGGGGGCCAAAAACATTCAGTACTTC.

This sequence joins TRBV7-2 and TRBJ2-2; TRBD2 aligns across 15 bases. J lost 1 base, V lost 3 bases, and 3 bases had no gene match. The CDR3 consists of 18 residues. Germline loops: CDR1 SGHTA, CDR2 FQGNSA. This CDR3 is CASSLMGLAGGNTGELFF. As DNA, the CDR3 is TGTGCCAGCAGCTTGATGGGACTAGCGGGAGGGAACACCGGGGAGCTGTTTTTT.

The chain has TRBV5-6 and TRBJ2-3, with D possibly TRBD2 on 7 matching bases. The germline CDR1 and CDR2 sequences are SGHDT and YYEEEE. Trimming pared 0 bases from V and 4 bases from J, leaving 15 bases between. The CDR3 spans 16 residues. The CDR3 sequence: CASSLEGGTESDTQYF. The CDR3 DNA reads TGTGCCAGCAGCTTGGAGGGGGGGACGGAGTCAGATACGCAGTATTTT.

This clone was found a few times. The genes are TRBV27 and TRBJ2-1, with a weak D call TRBD2 (5 bases). The germline CDR1 and CDR2 sequences are MNHEY and SMNVEV (reference sequence). Trimming left V 2 bases short and J 8 bases short, with 16 bases between. The CDR3 spans 15 residues. The CDR3 loop is CASSLDGMTSDEQFF. CDR3 DNA sequence: TGTGCCAGCAGTTTAGACGGGATGACCTCGGATGAGCAGTTCTTC.

The CDR3 DNA sequence: TGCAGCGTTGAAAAGGGCAGGGGCCACGAGCAGTACTTC. Protein: CSVEKGRGHEQYF. This sequence joins TRBV29-1 and TRBJ2-7; TRBD1 is a possible D gene (6 bases). Germline V gene sequence: CDR1 SQVTM, CDR2 ANQGSEA. The V and J ends lost 2 bases and 5 bases respectively, with 13 bases between them. This CDR3 is built from 13 residues.

This clone was detected only once. The CDR3, as DNA: TGCGCCAGCAGCCAAGAAATGATGGGCAGGTACCCCTACGAGCAGTACTTC. This sequence encodes CASSQEMMGRYPYEQYF. The chain uses TRBV4-3 and TRBJ2-7; D gene unclear. V was clipped by 0 bases and J by 2 bases, with 17 bases between them. Per the germline V gene, CDR1 is LGHNA and CDR2 is YSLEER. The CDR3 sequence is 17 residues long.

The chain carries TRBV2 and TRBJ2-7; the match to TRBD2 covers 7 bases. Losses at the gene ends were 8 bases for V and 4 bases for J; bases not matched to a gene: 8. Germline assignment: CDR1 SNHLY and CDR2 FYNNEI. This CDR3 has 13 amino acids. The CDR3 bases are TGTGCCAGCGGGCGGGAGACTGGGTACGAGCAGTACTTC. This translates into CASGRETGYEQYF. The complete variable domain, with remaining parts taken from reference TRBV2 and TRBJ2-7, reads EPEVTQTPSHQVTQMGQEVILRCVPISNHLYFYWYRQILGQKVEFLVSFYNNEISEKSEIFDDQFSVERPDGSNFTLKIRSTKLEDSAMYFCASGRETGYEQYFGPGTRLTVT.

This rearrangement joins TRBV27 to TRBJ1-2; D uncertain. Trimming took 5 bases from V and 4 from J, leaving 11 bases between them. The CDR3 sequence is 13 residues long. Germline CDR1 is MNHEY and CDR2 is SMNVEV (reference sequence). CDR3 region: CASSPSGVYGYTF. DNA for the CDR3: TGTGCCAGCAGTCCCAGCGGGGTCTATGGCTACACCTTC.

This rearrangement joins TRBV28 to TRBJ1-1, with 7 bases lining up with TRBD1. V lost 3 bases to trimming and J lost 7 bases; unmatched junction nucleotides: 5. The germline gives CDR1 MDHEN, CDR2 SYDVKM. The CDR3 covers 13 residues. CDR3 protein: CASSFLRDSEAFF. CDR3 DNA sequence: TGTGCCAGCAGTTTCCTCCGGGACAGTGAAGCTTTCTTT.

The J gene is TRBJ2-1, the V gene TRBV7-9; tentatively, D is TRBD2 (6 bases). The germline V and J ends were trimmed by 2 bases and 5 bases, with 16 bases remaining between them. The CDR3 extends over 16 amino acids. The germline CDR1 and CDR2 sequences are SEHNR and FQNEAQ (reference sequence). CDR3 sequence reads: CASSLRRDGSNNEQFF. CDR3 sequence (DNA): TGTGCCAGCAGCTTAAGGAGGGATGGGAGCAACAATGAGCAGTTCTTC.

The chain uses TRBV10-2 and TRBJ2-3; 8 bases are shared with TRBD1. CDR3 length equals 15 residues. V dropped 3 bases and J dropped 2; count of bases not matched to a gene: 4. Germline loops: CDR1 WSHSY, CDR2 SAAADI. Written as DNA, the CDR3 is TGCGCCAGCAGTGAAGGACAGGGTCACACAGATACGCAGTATTTT. It yields the protein CASSEGQGHTDTQYF.

This clone was observed once. The chain combines TRBV30 with TRBJ2-7; D might be TRBD2 (6 bases). The V end was cut by 1 base, the J end by 3 bases, with 10 bases between. Per germline, CDR1 GTSNPN and CDR2 SVGIG (reference sequence). This CDR3 has 13 amino acids. The CDR3 protein is CAWSGGERYEQYF. The CDR3 nucleotides are TGTGCCTGGAGTGGGGGGGAGCGCTACGAGCAGTACTTC.

The chain joins TRBV7-6 to TRBJ2-3, with 8 bases matching TRBD2. The CDR3 is 14 amino acids. Germline assignment: CDR1 SGHVS and CDR2 FNYEAQ. Trimming cost V 5 bases and J 4 bases; bases outside gene matches: 5. CDR3 residues: CASSPGLEADTQYF. The CDR3 DNA sequence: TGTGCCAGCAGCCCGGGACTAGAAGCAGATACGCAGTATTTT.